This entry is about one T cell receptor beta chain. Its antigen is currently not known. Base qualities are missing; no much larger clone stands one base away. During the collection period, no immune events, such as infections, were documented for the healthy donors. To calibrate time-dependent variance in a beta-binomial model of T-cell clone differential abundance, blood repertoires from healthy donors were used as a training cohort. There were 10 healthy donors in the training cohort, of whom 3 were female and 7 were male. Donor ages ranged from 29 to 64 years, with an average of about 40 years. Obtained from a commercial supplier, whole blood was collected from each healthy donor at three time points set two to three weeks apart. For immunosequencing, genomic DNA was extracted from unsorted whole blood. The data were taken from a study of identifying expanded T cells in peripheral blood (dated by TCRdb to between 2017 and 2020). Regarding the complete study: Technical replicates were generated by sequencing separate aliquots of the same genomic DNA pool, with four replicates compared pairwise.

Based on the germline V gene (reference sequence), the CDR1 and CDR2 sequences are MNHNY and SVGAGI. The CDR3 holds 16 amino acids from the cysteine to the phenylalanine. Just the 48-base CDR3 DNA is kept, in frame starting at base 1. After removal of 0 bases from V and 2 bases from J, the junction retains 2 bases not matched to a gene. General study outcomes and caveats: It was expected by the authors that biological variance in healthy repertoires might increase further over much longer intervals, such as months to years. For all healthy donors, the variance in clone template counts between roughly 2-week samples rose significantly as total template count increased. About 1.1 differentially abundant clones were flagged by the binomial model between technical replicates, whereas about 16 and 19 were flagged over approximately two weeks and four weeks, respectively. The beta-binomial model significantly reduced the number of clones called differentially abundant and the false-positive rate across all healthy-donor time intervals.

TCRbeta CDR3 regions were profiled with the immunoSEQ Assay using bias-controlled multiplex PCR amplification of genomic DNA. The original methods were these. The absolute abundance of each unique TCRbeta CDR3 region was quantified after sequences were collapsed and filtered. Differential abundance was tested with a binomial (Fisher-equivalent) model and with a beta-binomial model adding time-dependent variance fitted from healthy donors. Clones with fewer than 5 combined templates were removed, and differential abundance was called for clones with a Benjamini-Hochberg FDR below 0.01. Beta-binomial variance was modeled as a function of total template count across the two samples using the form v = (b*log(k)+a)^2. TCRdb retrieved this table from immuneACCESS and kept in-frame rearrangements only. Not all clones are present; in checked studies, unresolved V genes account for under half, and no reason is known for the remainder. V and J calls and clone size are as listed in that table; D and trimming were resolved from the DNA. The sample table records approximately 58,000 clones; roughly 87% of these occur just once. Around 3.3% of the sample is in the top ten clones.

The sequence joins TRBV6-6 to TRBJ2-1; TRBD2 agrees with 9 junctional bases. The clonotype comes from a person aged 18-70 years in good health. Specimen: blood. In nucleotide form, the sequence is TGTGCCAGCAGTTACTCGGGACTAGCTCCCTACAATGAGCAGTTCTTC. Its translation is CASSYSGLAPYNEQFF.